This is a list of T cell receptor beta chains from one sample in a study of cytomegalovirus exposure and HLA in healthy donors. This table comes from immunoSEQ multiplex PCR, and its TCRdb copy is limited to in-frame clones, with some not included. The table records tens of thousands of clones, roughly 76% of them present only once. Material for sequencing was PBMCs. These receptor sequences come from a woman in her thirties in good health and CMV-seronegative. The CDR3 runs from the conserved cysteine through the conserved F or W. Where a row states a size, it is once, few, many or the class of an expanded clone; other rows omit it.

CDR3 protein: CSANFYNEQFF; J gene: TRBJ2-1; CDR3 length: 11; V gene: TRBV29-1; clone size: .
CDR3 protein: CASSLGGGSNQPQHF; J gene: TRBJ1-5; CDR3 length: 15; V gene: TRBV28; clone size: .
CDR3 protein: CASSSPPGGNEQYF; J gene: .; CDR3 length: 14; V gene: TRBV7-2; clone size: .
CDR3 protein: CASSAQGTYNEQFF; J gene: TRBJ2-1; CDR3 length: 14; V gene: TRBV9; clone size: .
CDR3 protein: CASSVAGGGENTEAFF; J gene: TRBJ1-1; CDR3 length: 16; V gene: TRBV9; clone size: few
CDR3 protein: CASSLWGLRTEAFF; J gene: TRBJ1-1; CDR3 length: 14; V gene: TRBV14; clone size: .
CDR3 protein: CASSFLGGVTEAFF; J gene: TRBJ1-1; CDR3 length: 14; V gene: TRBV27; clone size: .
CDR3 protein: CASSPPSVSYEQYF; J gene: TRBJ2-7; CDR3 length: 14; V gene: TRBV18; clone size: few
CDR3 protein: CASRDTGIWYGYTF; J gene: TRBJ1-2; CDR3 length: 14; V gene: TRBV6-1; clone size: once
CDR3 protein: CASSYSPTGGQETQYF; J gene: TRBJ2-5; CDR3 length: 16; V gene: TRBV6-5; clone size: .
CDR3 protein: CASSLDVAGTEAFF; J gene: TRBJ1-1; CDR3 length: 14; V gene: TRBV5-5; clone size: few
CDR3 protein: CASSPGVGAEGYTF; J gene: TRBJ1-2; CDR3 length: 14; V gene: TRBV5-1; clone size: .
CDR3 protein: CASSARRGTSGIGTDTQYF; J gene: TRBJ2-3; CDR3 length: 19; V gene: TRBV5-1; clone size: .
CDR3 protein: CASSLGGGTAYTDTQYF; J gene: TRBJ2-3; CDR3 length: 17; V gene: TRBV11-2; clone size: .
CDR3 protein: CASSGNRVPRETQYF; J gene: TRBJ2-5; CDR3 length: 15; V gene: TRBV6-1; clone size: .
CDR3 protein: CATRSLTGGFAVPRYEQFF; J gene: TRBJ2-1; CDR3 length: 19; V gene: TRBV15; clone size: .
CDR3 protein: CASSLVLRDNEQFF; J gene: TRBJ2-1; CDR3 length: 14; V gene: TRBV5-1; clone size: once
CDR3 protein: CASSISTGQETQYF; J gene: TRBJ2-5; CDR3 length: 14; V gene: TRBV7-9; clone size: few
CDR3 protein: CASSIRTSADNEQFF; J gene: TRBJ2-1; CDR3 length: 15; V gene: TRBV11-1; clone size: .
CDR3 protein: CASSLGSSGRAYEQYF; J gene: TRBJ2-7; CDR3 length: 16; V gene: TRBV7-2; clone size: .
CDR3 protein: CASSPQMRGNTQYF; J gene: TRBJ2-3; CDR3 length: 14; V gene: TRBV4-2; clone size: .
CDR3 protein: CSVVSLLYGYTF; J gene: TRBJ1-2; CDR3 length: 12; V gene: TRBV29-1; clone size: .
CDR3 protein: CAWSGTSWSNEQFF; J gene: TRBJ2-1; CDR3 length: 14; V gene: TRBV30; clone size: .
CDR3 protein: CARKQGPQETQYF; J gene: TRBJ2-5; CDR3 length: 13; V gene: TRBV5-1; clone size: few
CDR3 protein: CASSPYSGSVDTQYF; J gene: TRBJ2-3; CDR3 length: 15; V gene: TRBV6-5; clone size: once
CDR3 protein: CASSLSYYEQYF; J gene: TRBJ2-7; CDR3 length: 12; V gene: TRBV28; clone size: few
CDR3 protein: CASSIPRGAGGPYEQYF; J gene: TRBJ2-7; CDR3 length: 17; V gene: TRBV7-9; clone size: .
CDR3 protein: CASTERDPDTQYF; J gene: TRBJ2-3; CDR3 length: 13; V gene: TRBV28; clone size: .
CDR3 protein: CASSQHRVRNTEAFF; J gene: TRBJ1-1; CDR3 length: 15; V gene: TRBV4-3; clone size: .